One sample yielded the 27 T cell receptor beta chains listed below, sequenced in a study of Graves' ophthalmopathy and Graves' hyperthyroidism. The authors amplified TCR beta CDR3 regions, and they did so from RNA transcripts for repertoire sequencing. An opening RT-PCR round employed HTBI primers and preceded a second-round multiplex PCR. A single record per CDR3 protein comes from TCRdb applying MiXCR to the multiplex PCR reads. The data hold some 210,000 distinct CDR3 sequences, with around 28% observed a single time. The specimen sequenced was peripheral blood. The origin of the receptors is a man between 50 and 59 years old with Graves' ophthalmopathy.

The rearrangement uses TRBV12-3 or TRBV12-4 and TRBJ1-1; no reliable D call. This CDR3 spans 13 amino acids. The ends were cut back, 5 bases at V and 1 base at J, with 8 bases in the middle. As DNA, the CDR3 is TGTGCCAGCAGTCATGGACGGAACACTGAAGCTTTCTTT. It specifies CASSHGRNTEAFF.

This clonotype was seen ten or more times. This chain connects TRBV6-1 to TRBJ1-2, with unresolved D. The germline gives CDR1 MNHNS, CDR2 SASEGT. The CDR3 has 11 residues. The V end was cut by 2 bases, the J end by 8 bases, with 6 bases between. DNA of the CDR3: TGTGCCAGCAGTGAAATCGGGGGCTACACCTTC. Translated, it gives CASSEIGGYTF.

This clonotype appeared many times. The chain links TRBV5-1 to TRBJ2-2; 7 nucleotides match TRBD2. The CDR3 extends over 16 amino acids. The ends lost 0 bases at V and 3 bases at J; junction bases unmatched: 5. Germline V gene sequence: CDR1 SGHRS, CDR2 YFSETQ. The CDR3: CASSLDTSAYTGELFF. The CDR3 DNA is TGCGCCAGCAGCTTGGACACTAGCGCATACACCGGGGAGCTGTTTTTT.

This clonotype was observed many times. The V and J genes are TRBV7-9 and TRBJ2-4, with D tentatively TRBD1 (5 bases). Germline assignment: CDR1 SEHNR and CDR2 FQNEAQ (reference sequence). The CDR3 sequence is 14 residues long. V shed 1 base and J shed 4 bases, with 8 bases lying between them. Written as DNA, the CDR3 is TGTGCCAGCAGCTTAGGAGACAGAAAAAACATTCAGTACTTC. This translates into CASSLGDRKNIQYF.

This clonotype was seen at least ten times. This sequence joins TRBV28 and TRBJ2-7; the D gene is possibly TRBD2 (6 bases). The V and J ends lost 6 bases and 2 bases respectively, with 11 bases between them. This CDR3 is 13 amino acids long. The germline V gene has CDR1 MDHEN and CDR2 SYDVKM. Here the CDR3 DNA reads TGTGCCAGCAGCTGGGACTCCGCCTACGAGCAGTACTTC. Translation gives CASSWDSAYEQYF.

The chain has TRBV6-5 and TRBJ1-2, with 8 bases fitting TRBD1. The germline CDR1 and CDR2 sequences are MNHEY and SVGAGI. This CDR3 region has 16 residues. Trimming cost V 4 bases and J 7 bases; bases outside gene matches: 14. CDR3 nucleotide sequence: TGTGCCAGCAGTTCCTACAGGGGGACTGCAGAAGGTGGCTACACCTTC. Its protein product is CASSSYRGTAEGGYTF.

This rearrangement joins TRBV12-3 or TRBV12-4 to TRBJ1-6; D perhaps matches TRBD1 (6 bases). The germline V and J ends were trimmed by 7 bases and 6 bases, with 16 bases remaining between them. CDR3 length: 15 residues. Here the CDR3 DNA reads TGTGCCAGCACCCTAGGGGGGATCGGTAATTCACCCCTCCACTTT. Its translation: CASTLGGIGNSPLHF.

This clonotype has ten or more counts. The rearrangement joins TRBV6-1 to TRBJ2-3, with a possible D match to TRBD2 (5 bases). The CDR3 is 12 amino acids. CDR1 is MNHNS, CDR2 SASEGT, per germline. Deletions cut 1 base from V and 9 bases from J, with 8 bases between. The CDR3 sequence is CASSEGRVTQYF. CDR3 bases: TGTGCCAGCAGTGAAGGGCGGGTAACGCAGTATTTT.

This clonotype was found many times. This chain uses TRBV6-2 or TRBV6-3 with TRBJ2-2; 7 nucleotides match TRBD2. The CDR3 consists of 15 residues. Germline CDR1 MNHEY, CDR2 SVGEGT. V lost 2 bases, J lost 3 bases, and 3 bases stayed unmatched. CDR3 coding DNA: TGTGCCAGCAGTTACGGGACTACCTACACCGGGGAGCTGTTTTTT. Translation gives CASSYGTTYTGELFF.

The chain joins TRBV6-2 or TRBV6-3 to TRBJ2-5, with 7 bases lining up with TRBD1. CDR1 is MNHEY, CDR2 SVGEGT, per germline. V lost 7 bases, J lost 1 base, and 3 bases stayed unmatched. This CDR3 contains 13 residues. This chain's CDR3 is CASTSGGQETQYF. CDR3 DNA sequence: TGTGCCAGCACCTCAGGGGGCCAAGAGACCCAGTACTTC.

This clonotype was recorded many times. The gene calls are TRBV12-5 and TRBJ2-3; D possibly corresponds to TRBD2 (5 bases). The CDR3 sequence is 18 residues long. Trimming removed 6 bases at V and 4 bases at J, with 26 bases between. The germline gives CDR1 LGHNT, CDR2 FRNRAP. The CDR3 DNA is TGTGCTAGTGGCCCGCGCCTGGCTCCTGGAGGTCGGTCAGATACGCAGTATTTT. Amino acid sequence: CASGPRLAPGGRSDTQYF.

There are many counts of this clonotype. The V call is TRBV6-1, the J call TRBJ1-5, with D hard to call. Germline CDR1 reads MNHNS; CDR2 reads SASEGT. V dropped 7 bases and J dropped 4 bases, with 8 bases sitting between them. CDR3 length equals 12 residues. The CDR3 sequence is CASNLGNQPQHF. CDR3 DNA sequence: TGTGCCAGCAACCTTGGAAATCAGCCCCAGCATTTT.

The sample holds many counts of this clonotype. The V call is TRBV5-5, the J call TRBJ2-7, with a weak D call TRBD1 (7 bases). V dropped 1 base and J dropped 4 bases, with 12 bases sitting between them. Germline CDR1 reads SGHKS; CDR2 reads YYEKEE (reference sequence). The CDR3 has 14 amino acids. The CDR3 sequence is CASSLPGDRYEQYF. The CDR3 bases are TGTGCCAGCAGCTTGCCGGGGGACAGATACGAGCAGTACTTC.

This clonotype showed up just a few times. The rearrangement uses TRBV6-1 and TRBJ1-1; D ambiguous. Trimming pared 6 bases from V and 0 bases from J, leaving 11 bases between. The CDR3 length is 14 residues. The germline V gene encodes CDR1 MNHNS and CDR2 SASEGT. Written as DNA, the CDR3 is TGTGCCAGCAGGGAGGGCAGGATGAACACTGAAGCTTTCTTT. This sequence encodes CASREGRMNTEAFF.

This clonotype was detected ten times or more. The rearrangement links TRBV30 to TRBJ1-1; no clear D gene. CDR3 length equals 11 residues. Germline V gene sequence: CDR1 GTSNPN, CDR2 SVGIG (reference sequence). V was trimmed by 2 bases and J by 3 bases, leaving 4 bases between them. CDR3 coding DNA: TGTGCCTGGAGTCTATACACTGAAGCTTTCTTT. The encoded protein is CAWSLYTEAFF.

This clonotype was picked up many times. The chain is built from TRBV5-1 and TRBJ1-1; possible D gene TRBD1, 6 bases. The CDR3 runs to 15 residues. V was trimmed by 4 bases and J by 3 bases, leaving 16 bases between them. Germline V CDR1 and CDR2: SGHRS, YFSETQ. The CDR3 spells CASSPAGGLYTEAFF. The DNA of the CDR3 is TGCGCCAGCAGCCCGGCGGGGGGGCTCTACACTGAAGCTTTCTTT.

This clonotype was seen ten or more times. This chain uses TRBV20-1 with TRBJ2-7, with D unresolved. Germline V gene sequence: CDR1 DFQATT, CDR2 SNEGSKA (reference sequence). V lost 3 bases and J lost 2, with 14 bases in between. The CDR3 is 14 residues long. Here the CDR3 reads CSASFKNSAYEQYF. CDR3 nucleotides: TGCAGTGCTAGTTTTAAGAACTCGGCCTACGAGCAGTACTTC.

The V call is TRBV6-2 or TRBV6-3, the J call TRBJ2-7; 7 bases align to TRBD2. Germline CDR1 reads MNHEY; CDR2 reads SVGEGT. The CDR3 loop spans 14 amino acids. V lost 2 bases, J lost 1 base, and 2 bases stayed unmatched. In DNA, the CDR3 is TGTGCCAGCAGTTACGGACTAGGATCCTACGAGCAGTACTTC. It encodes CASSYGLGSYEQYF.

This clonotype was seen ten or more times. The chain employs TRBV19 and TRBJ2-5; unclear D gene. CDR3 length equals 14 residues. V was trimmed by 3 bases and J by 2 bases, leaving 10 bases between them. Germline V lookup: CDR1 LNHDA, CDR2 SQIVND (reference sequence). The CDR3 sequence is CASSIHSLQETQYF. In DNA, the CDR3 is TGTGCCAGTAGTATCCATAGCCTTCAAGAGACCCAGTACTTC.

In its sample, this clonotype was seen a few times. The rearrangement links TRBV6-1 to TRBJ2-2; possibly TRBD2 for D (5 bases). This CDR3 region has 15 residues. CDR1 is MNHNS and CDR2 is SASEGT in the germline V gene. V was cut by 2 bases and J by 8 bases, with 15 bases left in between. CDR3 DNA: TGTGCCAGCAGTGAAACCAGGACCGGAGGAGGGGAGCTGTTTTTT. The encoded protein is CASSETRTGGGELFF.

The sample holds one count of this clonotype. The chain combines TRBV12-3 or TRBV12-4 with TRBJ2-5; D might be TRBD1 (6 bases). The CDR3 runs to 16 residues. The ends were cut back, 6 bases at V and 0 bases at J, with 17 bases in the middle. The CDR3 region is CASSSDGTKNQETQYF. The CDR3 coding sequence is TGTGCCAGCAGCTCTGACGGGACAAAGAACCAAGAGACCCAGTACTTC.

In its sample, this clonotype was seen many times. This rearrangement joins TRBV29-1 to TRBJ2-1, with TRBD2 identical over 7 bases. The germline V gene encodes CDR1 SQVTM and CDR2 ANQGSEA. Unmatched junction bases numbered 13, after V lost 4 bases and J lost 4 bases. This CDR3 is 16 amino acids long. The CDR3: CSVVSWGGGNYNEQFF. The CDR3 nucleotides read TGCAGCGTTGTTTCTTGGGGGGGAGGCAATTACAATGAGCAGTTCTTC.

This clonotype was found many times. The chain combines TRBV12-3 or TRBV12-4 with TRBJ1-1; D remains ambiguous. There are 13 residues in the CDR3. Trimming removed 5 bases from V and 10 bases from J, with 17 bases in between. The CDR3 DNA reads as TGTGCCAGCAGTCCCCGTTCGGGTATTAGAGCTTTCTTT. It translates to CASSPRSGIRAFF.

This clonotype was detected ten times or more. The rearrangement links TRBV29-1 to TRBJ1-3; D unresolved. This CDR3 has 11 amino acids. V gave up 6 bases and J gave up 8 bases, with 11 bases separating them. Germline lookup yields CDR1 SQVTM and CDR2 ANQGSEA. The DNA of the CDR3 is TGCAGCGTCGAGCCCATGGACACCATATATTTT. It yields the protein CSVEPMDTIYF.

The chain combines TRBV11-2 with TRBJ1-1; possible D gene TRBD1, 5 bases. The CDR3 covers 16 residues. Germline V lookup: CDR1 SGHAT, CDR2 FQNNGV. V was shortened by 1 base and J by 4 bases, with 16 bases between the two germline ends. CDR3 in amino acids: CASSLVGAGFSTEAFF. CDR3 nucleotides: TGTGCCAGCAGCTTAGTAGGGGCCGGGTTTTCCACTGAAGCTTTCTTT.

In its sample, this clonotype was seen many times. This chain connects TRBV5-1 to TRBJ2-5, with 8 bases fitting TRBD2. CDR1 and CDR2 from the germline V gene are SGHRS and YFSETQ. V was pared by 1 base and J by 5 bases, with 7 bases of the junction left unmatched. The CDR3 spans 15 residues. CDR3 residues: CASSLSGTSLETQYF. CDR3 bases: TGCGCCAGCAGCTTGTCTGGGACTAGTCTTGAGACCCAGTACTTC.

In its sample, this clonotype was seen many times. The chain combines TRBV20-1 with TRBJ2-7; TRBD2 aligns across 7 bases. The CDR3 spans 15 residues. Germline-derived CDR1 and CDR2 are DFQATT and SNEGSKA (reference sequence). The trim removed 0 bases at V and 3 bases at J, leaving 8 bases unmatched. The CDR3, as DNA: TGCAGTGCTAGAGATCTGCGCGGGAGAGACTACGAGCAGTACTTC. Its protein product is CSARDLRGRDYEQYF.